This entry lists 31 T cell receptor beta chains sequenced from one sample in a study of OX40 agonist ivuxolimab in advanced cancers. The repertoire was sequenced with immunoSEQ multiplex PCR; TCRdb's copy has only in-frame clones and lacks some. Of about 110,000 clones in the sample, approximately 90% were seen once. The sample here was CD4+ or CD8+ T cells sorted from blood, taken in a trial of the OX40 agonist ivuxolimab. The receptors were sampled from an adult with an advanced solid tumor such as melanoma, head and neck, liver or kidney cancer.

J is TRBJ1-2 and V is TRBV6-5; D unclear. Germline CDR1 and CDR2: MNHEY and SVGAGI. V was trimmed by 2 bases and J by 3 bases, leaving 16 bases between them. The CDR3 consists of 16 residues. The chain's CDR3 is CASSYGGGAGDYGYTF. CDR3 bases: TGTGCCAGCAGTTACGGCGGCGGAGCGGGAGACTATGGCTACACCTTC.

This chain joins TRBV11-1 and TRBJ1-1, with D perhaps matching TRBD1 (5 bases). V dropped 5 bases and J dropped 3 bases, with 16 bases sitting between them. Germline CDR1 and CDR2: SGHAT and FQDESV (reference sequence). This CDR3 region has 15 residues. The CDR3 coding sequence is TGTGCCAGCAGCCCCCCCACTGGGGCTGACACTGAAGCTTTCTTT. Its protein product is CASSPPTGADTEAFF.

This chain links TRBV19 with TRBJ2-4, with D perhaps matching TRBD1 or TRBD2 (5 bases each). This CDR3 region has 13 residues. Germline lookup yields CDR1 LNHDA and CDR2 SQIVND (reference sequence). V was clipped by 8 bases and J by 7 bases, with 15 bases between them. CDR3 loop: CASGTHRPNIQYF. CDR3 bases: TGTGCCAGTGGGACCCACCGCCCCAACATTCAGTACTTC. The full variable domain, rest sourced from reference TRBV19 and TRBJ2-4, is DGGITQSPKYLFRKEGQNVTLSCEQNLNHDAMYWYRQDPGQGLRLIYYSQIVNDFQKGDIAEGYSVSREKKESFPLTVTSAQKNPTAFYLCASGTHRPNIQYFGAGTRLSVL.

The J gene is TRBJ2-4, the V gene TRBV6-1, with 10 bases fitting TRBD2. The CDR3 loop spans 14 amino acids. V shed 5 bases and J 5 bases; nucleotides not matched to a gene: 3. Germline CDR1 and CDR2: MNHNS and SASEGT. The CDR3 DNA reads as TGTGCCAGCAGTCCTAGCGGGAGAGAAAACATTCAGTACTTC. It codes for CASSPSGRENIQYF.

The V and J genes are TRBV11-2 and TRBJ2-2, with D perhaps matching TRBD2 (6 bases). Germline V lookup: CDR1 SGHAT, CDR2 FQNNGV. Trimming cost V 10 bases and J 6 bases, with 24 bases left between them. CDR3 length equals 16 residues. CDR3 sequence reads: CATKITPGRSAGELFF. DNA of the CDR3: TGTGCCACTAAAATTACACCGGGGAGGAGCGCCGGGGAGCTGTTTTTT.

V is TRBV19 and J is TRBJ1-5; D remains unclear. Looked up from germline, CDR1 is LNHDA and CDR2 is SQIVND (reference sequence). The CDR3 has 15 amino acids. The V end lost 5 bases, the J end lost 1 base, and 12 bases lay between the germline ends. CDR3 in amino acids: CASSFLPASNQPQHF. The CDR3, as DNA: TGTGCCAGTAGTTTCCTTCCGGCAAGCAATCAGCCCCAGCATTTT.

The chain joins TRBV6-6 to TRBJ1-1; tentatively, D is TRBD1 (5 bases). Deletions cut 6 bases from V and 2 bases from J, with 13 bases between. This CDR3 contains 14 residues. Germline V gene lookup returns CDR1 MNHNY and CDR2 SVGAGI (reference sequence). For the CDR3, the DNA is TGTGCCAGCAGGGTAGGACAACTAAACACTGAAGCTTTCTTT. As protein: CASRVGQLNTEAFF.

The rearrangement joins TRBV9 to TRBJ2-2; 8 bases fit TRBD2. The CDR3 length is 16 residues. Germline CDR1 is SGDLS and CDR2 is YYNGEE. Germline trimming cut 0 bases from V and 4 bases from J; bases unmatched to any gene: 5. CDR3 region: CASSVAGGPGTGELFF. CDR3 DNA: TGTGCCAGCAGCGTAGCGGGAGGGCCGGGCACCGGGGAGCTGTTTTTT. Looking up the rest from reference TRBV9 and TRBJ2-2 gives the full variable domain: DSGVTQTPKHLITATGQRVTLRCSPRSGDLSVYWYQQSLDQGLQFLIQYYNGEERAKGNILERFSAQQFPDLHSELNLSSLELGDSALYFCASSVAGGPGTGELFFGEGSRLTVL.

V gene TRBV18 combines with J gene TRBJ1-5; D ambiguous. Germline V gene data show CDR1 as KGHSH and CDR2 as LQKENI. CDR3 length: 17 amino acids. V shed 2 bases and J shed 1 base, with 15 bases lying between them. This CDR3 reads CASSPFSGVASNQPQHF. The CDR3 bases are TGTGCCAGCTCACCATTTTCCGGGGTTGCGAGCAATCAGCCCCAGCATTTT.

V usage is TRBV11-3 and J usage is TRBJ1-4; D is unclear. Germline V gene lookup returns CDR1 SGHNT and CDR2 YENEEA. This CDR3 comprises 15 residues. The V end was cut by 1 base, the J end by 5 bases, with 11 bases between. The CDR3 reads CASSLGRAANEKLFF. The CDR3 region has the DNA TGTGCCAGCAGCTTAGGACGGGCGGCGAATGAAAAACTGTTTTTT.

V gene TRBV7-6 combines with J gene TRBJ1-4; D uncertain. Germline V gene sequence: CDR1 SGHVS, CDR2 FNYEAQ. With 1 base removed from V and 0 bases from J, the gap between germline ends came to 21 bases. CDR3 length: 20 residues. The CDR3 DNA is TGTGCCAGCAGCTTAGTATTTGGCACTCCTAATATTCCAACTAATGAAAAACTGTTTTTT. It encodes CASSLVFGTPNIPTNEKLFF.

The chain links TRBV11-3 to TRBJ2-3; D is perhaps TRBD1 or TRBD2 (5 bases each). Between the trimmed V and J ends, which lost 5 bases and 1 base, there was a span of 22 bases. This CDR3 contains 18 residues. Per the germline V gene, CDR1 is SGHNT and CDR2 is YENEEA. The CDR3 DNA is TGTGCCAGCAGCAACCTTAACCGTTGGGGGATGGGCACAGATACGCAGTATTTT. Translation gives CASSNLNRWGMGTDTQYF.

The rearrangement joins TRBV12-5 to TRBJ2-1; D remains unclear. CDR3 length equals 15 residues. CDR1 is LGHNT, CDR2 FRNRAP, per germline. Trimming stripped 7 bases from V and 12 bases from J, with 25 bases between. The CDR3 sequence is CASAEKWTGKWMQFF. In nucleotides, the CDR3 is TGTGCTAGTGCCGAAAAATGGACCGGAAAATGGATGCAGTTCTTC.

The V call is TRBV6-5, the J call TRBJ2-7; 10 positions agree with TRBD1. CDR3 size: 13 residues. Germline lookup yields CDR1 MNHEY and CDR2 SVGAGI. V shed 6 bases and J 4 bases; nucleotides not matched to a gene: 3. Here the CDR3 DNA reads TGTGCCAGCAGACCGGGACAGGGGTACGAGCAGTACTTC. Its translation: CASRPGQGYEQYF.

The genes are TRBV7-2 and TRBJ2-3; 8 bases agree with TRBD1. Germline loops: CDR1 SGHTA, CDR2 FQGNSA. The CDR3 runs to 14 residues. With 5 bases clipped from V and 7 bases from J, the junction kept 8 bases outside the gene matches. CDR3 sequence reads: CASSTWDRSNTQYF. The CDR3 DNA follows: TGTGCCAGCAGCACCTGGGACAGGTCGAATACGCAGTATTTT.

Only one count was recorded for this clone. The chain combines TRBV9 with TRBJ2-7; 8 bases agree with TRBD2. The germline gives CDR1 SGDLS, CDR2 YYNGEE. The CDR3 has 16 amino acids. The V segment lost 0 bases and the J segment 0 bases; nucleotides outside the gene matches: 5. DNA of the CDR3: TGTGCCAGCAGCGTAGATCCGGGAGGGAGCTCCTACGAGCAGTACTTC. This encodes CASSVDPGGSSYEQYF.

In regard to this clone: A read error may produce the germline difference seen at one junction end. The chain recombines TRBV6-5 with TRBJ1-6; TRBD1 is a possible D gene (5 bases). Germline CDR1 MNHEY, CDR2 SVGAGI. CDR3 length: 13 residues. CDR3 loop: CASTIGADSPLHF. The CDR3 DNA follows: TGTGCCAGCACAATTGGGGCAGATTCCCCCCTCCACTTT.

About this clone itself: The DNA is omitted, as the CDR3 cannot be located on it reliably, and the CDR3 follows TCRdb's listing. The V gene is TRBV7-3, the J gene TRBJ2-3; the D call TRBD2 from the table was never checked on the DNA. CDR1 is SGHTA, CDR2 FQGTGA, per germline. The CDR3 is 17 amino acids long, termini counted. The CDR3 is CASSSSTTSGSRDTQYF.

The CDR3 DNA follows: TGCGCCAGCAGCCTTATGGCGGGGACGAACTCTGGAAACACCATATATTTT. It encodes CASSLMAGTNSGNTIYF. The rearrangement uses TRBV4-1 and TRBJ1-3, with TRBD1 as a possible D gene (5 bases). Trimming removed 4 bases from V and 0 bases from J, with 16 bases in between. This CDR3 region has 17 residues. In germline, CDR1 is MGHRA, CDR2 YSYEKL.

The V and J genes are TRBV5-1 and TRBJ2-5, with 9 positions matching TRBD2. The ends lost 2 bases at V and 9 bases at J; junction bases unmatched: 11. Germline V gene data show CDR1 as SGHRS and CDR2 as YFSETQ. This CDR3 spans 15 amino acids. CDR3 sequence reads: CASSLEFGSGRPQYF. CDR3 bases: TGCGCCAGCAGCTTAGAGTTTGGCAGCGGGAGGCCCCAGTACTTC.

This sequence joins TRBV5-1 and TRBJ2-1, with TRBD1 as a possible D gene (6 bases). There are 14 residues in the CDR3. Looked up from germline, CDR1 is SGHRS and CDR2 is YFSETQ. V was trimmed by 4 bases and J by 7 bases, leaving 15 bases between them. CDR3 protein: CASSQGQSVNEQFF. The CDR3 DNA reads as TGCGCCAGCAGCCAAGGACAGTCCGTGAATGAGCAGTTCTTC.

The chain uses TRBV4-1 and TRBJ1-2; the D is unclear. The CDR3 spans 15 residues. V gave up 0 bases and J gave up 2 bases, with 10 bases separating them. In germline, CDR1 is MGHRA, CDR2 YSYEKL. As DNA, the CDR3 is TGCGCCAGCAGCCAAGAACAGTTACAAAACTATGGCTACACCTTC. It encodes CASSQEQLQNYGYTF.

The chain has TRBV9 and TRBJ1-1; 10 nucleotides agree with TRBD1. This CDR3 spans 17 amino acids. Trimming at V came to 0 bases and at J to 0 bases, leaving 5 bases not matched to a gene. Germline V gene lookup returns CDR1 SGDLS and CDR2 YYNGEE. The CDR3 DNA follows: TGTGCCAGCAGCGTAGACCCGACAGGGGGCCTGAACACTGAAGCTTTCTTT. Residues: CASSVDPTGGLNTEAFF.

V and J are TRBV19 and TRBJ1-4; D is ambiguous. The CDR3 sequence is 16 residues long. Per the germline V gene, CDR1 is LNHDA and CDR2 is SQIVND (reference sequence). Trimming took off 5 bases at V and 0 bases at J, with 13 bases between the two ends. The CDR3: CASSSPGSATNEKLFF. The CDR3 DNA reads TGTGCCAGTAGTTCGCCGGGGAGTGCAACTAATGAAAAACTGTTTTTT.

The CDR3 spells CASSEGGRRTNQPQHF. CDR3 bases: TGTGCCAGCAGTGAAGGGGGACGGAGGACCAATCAGCCCCAGCATTTT. The chain has TRBV2 and TRBJ1-5, with D possibly TRBD1 on 5 matching bases. V was trimmed by 1 base and J by 3 bases, leaving 13 bases between them. Germline V gives CDR1 SNHLY, CDR2 FYNNEI. This CDR3 is built from 16 residues.

V gene TRBV6-5 combines with J gene TRBJ1-5; weak D call: TRBD1 (5 bases). From germline, CDR1 is MNHEY and CDR2 SVGAGI. The length of the CDR3 is 15 residues. V lost 0 bases, J lost 4 bases, and 10 bases lay in between. The CDR3 protein is CASSYSPGQNQPQHF. The CDR3 DNA follows: TGTGCCAGCAGTTACTCCCCAGGGCAGAATCAGCCCCAGCATTTT.

In this sample, this clone turned up once. The chain has TRBV5-1 and TRBJ2-3; D is ambiguous. Per the germline V gene, CDR1 is SGHRS and CDR2 is YFSETQ. The ends were cut back, 2 bases at V and 4 bases at J, with 11 bases in the middle. The CDR3 sequence is 14 residues long. CDR3 nucleotide sequence: TGCGCCAGCAGCTTACTGGTTGGGGCAGATACGCAGTATTTT. Protein: CASSLLVGADTQYF.

The chain links TRBV6-5 to TRBJ2-5, with 9 bases identical to TRBD1. TRBJ2-7 explains the end of the DNA better; the J call may be wrong. This CDR3 is 15 amino acids long. Germline loops: CDR1 MNHEY, CDR2 SVGAGI. CDR3 sequence: CASRSTGGVSGEQYF. The CDR3 DNA follows: TGTGCCAGCAGATCAACAGGGGGCGTCAGTGGCGAGCAGTACTTC.

The rearrangement links TRBV2 to TRBJ2-7; 10 nucleotides line up with TRBD2. CDR1 and CDR2 (germline): SNHLY, FYNNEI. Trimming removed 6 bases from V and 6 bases from J; junction bases left unmatched: 8. The CDR3 runs to 14 residues. The CDR3 spells CASRPGTSDGEQYF. The CDR3 bases are TGTGCCAGCAGGCCCGGGACTAGCGACGGCGAGCAGTACTTC.

The chain combines TRBV11-2 with TRBJ2-7, with D perhaps TRBD1 (5 bases). Germline V lookup: CDR1 SGHAT, CDR2 FQNNGV. The CDR3 covers 15 residues. Trimming left V 2 bases short and J 0 bases short, with 11 bases between. CDR3 loop: CASSLTDTSSYEQYF. Here the CDR3 DNA reads TGTGCCAGCAGCTTAACGGACACGAGCTCCTACGAGCAGTACTTC.

This rearrangement joins TRBV7-9 to TRBJ2-2; either TRBD1 or TRBD2 may fit D (5 bases each). Germline assignment: CDR1 SEHNR and CDR2 FQNEAQ (reference sequence). The ends were cut back, 5 bases at V and 6 bases at J, with 10 bases in the middle. The CDR3 has 13 residues. The CDR3 nucleotides read TGTGCCAGCAGCCCCCAGGGACCCGGGGAGCTGTTTTTT. Residues: CASSPQGPGELFF.